The rows below give T cell receptor beta chains drawn from one sample of a study of blood T cell repertoires in COVID-19. Using immunoSEQ multiplex PCR, the repertoire was profiled, and TCRdb retains in-frame clones only, with some absent. The sample holds 410,000 or so clones, approximately 90% seen once. Sequencing was performed on peripheral blood. All receptors come from a woman between 40 and 50 years old with COVID-19, enrolled during active disease. Both conserved end residues are part of each CDR3. D genes are given only for firm matches. Some rows have no size entry. The others give once, few or many, or a class for an expanded clone.

>-|TRBV28|once|TRBJ1-1
TGTGCCAGCTATCCGCGACAGGTAGTGAACACTGAAGCTTTCTTT
CASYPRQVVNTEAFF
>TRBD1|TRBV28|once|TRBJ1-5
TGTGCCAGCAGCCAGACAGGGAACAGCAATCAGCCCCAGCATTTT
CASSQTGNSNQPQHF
>TRBD1|TRBV4-1|few|TRBJ2-2
TGCGCCAGCAGTCGAGCGGGGACAGGGGGCAACACCGGGGAGCTGTTTTTT
CASSRAGTGGNTGELFF
>TRBD2|TRBV9|-|TRBJ2-1
TGTGCCAGCAGCCCGAGACTAGCGTCTAACCCCTACAATGAGCAGTTCTTC
CASSPRLASNPYNEQFF
>-|TRBV6-2/TRBV6-3|once|TRBJ1-2
TGTGCCAGCAGTTCCACAGTCTTCTCTGGCTACACCTTC
CASSSTVFSGYTF
>-|TRBV7-3|-|TRBJ2-1
TGTGCCAGCAGCTTAAACAGGGAGGGTGAGCAGTTCTTC
CASSLNREGEQFF
>TRBD2|TRBV7-2|few|TRBJ2-5
TGTGCCAGCAGCCCTTCGGGACTAGCGGGGGCCCGGGGGACCCAGTACTTC
CASSPSGLAGARGTQYF
>TRBD1|TRBV28|-|TRBJ1-5
TGTGCCAGCAGTTTACGCGGGACAGGGGATCAGCCCCAGCATTTT
CASSLRGTGDQPQHF
>TRBD1|TRBV6-6|once|TRBJ1-2
TGTGCCAGCAGCCCAGGGGGACGCTACACCTTC
CASSPGGRYTF
>-|TRBV28|-|TRBJ1-2
TGTGCCAGCAGTTTGAGGACTGGGGACTACACCTTC
CASSLRTGDYTF
>-|TRBV6-5|-|TRBJ1-2
TGTGCCAGCAGTTACTCTTTTGTAACAGGGTCGTATGGCTACACCTTC
CASSYSFVTGSYGYTF
>-|TRBV4-3|-|TRBJ1-2
TGCGCCAGCAGCCAAGAATGGGGCCCCGCCCTCTATGGCTACACCTTC
CASSQEWGPALYGYTF
>-|TRBV20-1|-|TRBJ2-7
TGCTGTGCTAGTGTGCGGGGGACTCGGGGGCGGGCGGGGGCCTACGAGCAGTACTTC
CCASVRGTRGRAGAYEQYF
>-|TRBV2|-|TRBJ2-7
TGTGCCAGCAGTGCCAGGGGACCTTTCTCCTACGAGCAGTACTTC
CASSARGPFSYEQYF
>-|TRBV15|-|TRBJ1-1
TGTGCCACCAGCAGAGGTGGAGGGGTGGCTTTCTTT
CATSRGGGVAFF
>-|TRBV12-3/TRBV12-4|-|TRBJ2-7
TGTGCCAGCAGTTTATTACGGTTTGGCGAGCAGTACTTC
CASSLLRFGEQYF
>TRBD1|TRBV5-6|-|TRBJ1-2
TGTGCCAGCAGCCCGAGGACAGGGGTGTTCTATGGCTACACCTTC
CASSPRTGVFYGYTF
>-|TRBV10-3|-|TRBJ1-5
TGTGCCATCAGTGATGGAAGGGGACAACGCAATCAGCCCCAGCATTTT
CAISDGRGQRNQPQHF
>TRBD2|TRBV3-1/TRBV3-2|-|TRBJ2-2
TGTGCCAGCAGCCAAGTAGGTAGCGGGGACACCGGGGAGCTGTTTTTT
CASSQVGSGDTGELFF
>-|TRBV6-5|-|TRBJ1-2
TGTGCCAGCAGTTACTCAGGACTTTTAGGGTATGGCTACACCTTC
CASSYSGLLGYGYTF
>TRBD1|TRBV5-1|-|TRBJ2-2
TGCGCCAGCAGCCAAGGGACAGACACCGGGGAGCTGTTTTTT
CASSQGTDTGELFF
>-|TRBV11-2|-|TRBJ2-7
TGTGCCAGCAGCTTAATAGAGGGCGGGTACGAGCAGTACTTC
CASSLIEGGYEQYF
>TRBD1|TRBV4-2|-|TRBJ1-4
TGTGCCAGCAGCGAAAGACAGGGAGAGGACGAAAAACTGTTTTTT
CASSERQGEDEKLFF
>-|TRBV5-4|once|TRBJ1-1
TGTGCCAGCAGCTTGGATCAGTTTGAAGCTTTCTTT
CASSLDQFEAFF
>-|TRBV28|-|TRBJ2-5
TGTGCCAGCAGTTTCAGGAGGGTTGCCGGACAAGAGACCCAGTACTTC
CASSFRRVAGQETQYF
>TRBD1|TRBV19|-|TRBJ2-1
TGTGCCAGTAGTATTTGGGCCGGGACAGTTAATGAGCAGTTCTTC
CASSIWAGTVNEQFF
>-|TRBV11-2|-|TRBJ2-5
TGTGCCAGCAGGAAGGGACTGTTGTTACAAGAGACCCAGTACTTC
CASRKGLLLQETQYF
>-|TRBV5-1|-|TRBJ1-2
TGCGCCAGCAGCCCCGGTGCAGGTCCCTATTCAGATTCGACCTTC
CASSPGAGPYSDSTF